This T cell receptor (beta chain) was recorded in a study of T cells in Graves' hyperthyroidism and ophthalmopathy (dated by TCRdb to the late 2010s). Concerning the study at large: A discovery cohort of about 96 patients, about 43 with Graves' ophthalmopathy and 55 to 65 with stable Graves' hyperthyroidism, was used to find distinguishing TCR V-J signatures. Prospective prediction of ophthalmopathy was tested in an independent validation cohort of 18 to 20 hyperthyroidism patients and around 16 patients who later progressed to ophthalmopathy. The roughly 91 discovery patients were randomly split 7:3 into training and test sets. Thyroid tissue and blood T-cell repertoires from roughly six Graves' hyperthyroidism patients were also compared in the study. After blood sampling, hyperthyroidism patients were treated with methimazole at a starting dose of 30 mg daily, and ophthalmopathy patients were treated with high-dose intravenous methylprednisolone. TCR Vbeta CDR3 sequencing of approximately 140 peripheral blood samples (approximately 44 ophthalmopathy, roughly 72 hyperthyroidism and around 17 progressor patients) is reported in the paper. The full study reports these points: Blood samples also contained most of the expanded thyroid clonotypes (frequency above 0.001), which suggests that blood repertoires may reflect thyroid immune responses. In validation, progression to ophthalmopathy was predicted by the model with nearly 71% sensitivity and 72.22% specificity, a median of approximately 6.5 months before onset. Ophthalmopathy was separated from stable hyperthyroidism by a 13 V-J signature model, with 87.88% sensitivity and 81% to 82% specificity obtained in cross-validation and 80%/75% obtained in testing. No statistical method was used to set the sample size in advance, and investigators knew the group allocation.

From V the trimming removes 5 bases and from J it removes 3 bases, while the gene matches leave 9 bases of the junction unaccounted for. The CDR3, from cysteine to phenylalanine, totals 16 residues. Only the CDR3 DNA is retained, 48 bases long and in frame from the first base. For CDR1 and CDR2, the germline V gene (reference sequence) lists PRHDT and FYEKMQ. This clonotype showed up many times. Its antigen remains undetermined. No qualities accompany the bases; no much larger clone lies one base away. TCR beta CDR3 regions were amplified from RNA transcripts. For the first round of RT-PCR on the TCR CDR3, the HTBI primer set was used together with the Qiagen OneStep RT-PCR kit. Libraries were constructed in a second round of multiplex PCR, after which size selection and purification were carried out. Libraries were sequenced paired-end with 100 bp reads on an Illumina HiSeq2000. Per the source publication's procedure: SOAPnuke was used to process the raw data, with reads discarded if the reads contained adapters or uncalled bases, had a mean Phred below 15, or lacked an exact constant-primer or identifier match. High-quality paired reads were merged using COPE v1.2.5, and each unique nucleotide sequence was defined as a clonotype. MiTCR v1.1 was used to align the clonotypes against IMGT TRBV, TRBD and TRBJ reference segments. Only V-J combinations with frequency above 0.0001, covering 99% to 99.2% of repertoires, were analysed. The TCS score was defined as the ratio of F50 (clonal expansion) to E x V (chaos), calculated using BLOSUM62-based TCRdist between CDR3 peptides within each V-J. Welch's t-statistics and random forest reduced some 510 V-J features to 13, which were used in a naive Bayes classifier (R e1071). The Morisita-Horn index was used to measure how similar the thyroid and blood repertoires were. Starting from the raw public reads, TCRdb applied fastp trimming at Q25, assembled clones with MiXCR and retained in-frame beta chains. CDR3 protein duplicates are merged, each entry listing the most common genes and DNA. None of the V and J calls come from the authors' own analysis; TCRdb made them. For this sample the table gives 530,000 or so distinct CDR3 sequences, of which about 43% were detected only once. The ten largest clonotypes hold around 8% of the sample.

Stable Graves' hyperthyroidism was defined as no progression to ophthalmopathy during 18 months of follow-up. Hyperthyroidism patients were aged 18 to 65 years and newly diagnosed, with disease duration of less than 2 months. Any patient with an uncontrolled infection, another autoimmune disease, pregnancy or lactation was excluded. Diagnoses were based on clinical symptoms, serum thyroxine and TRAb, thyroid ultrasound and orbital computed tomography. Trizol reagent was used to extract total RNA, and RNA quality was then checked on an Agilent 2100 Bioanalyzer. Specimen: peripheral blood or thyroid tissue (not recorded which). Here the chain combines TRBV13 and TRBJ2-5, and 10 junctional nucleotides match TRBD1. This receptor was obtained from a woman aged 18-29 years with Graves' hyperthyroidism. The CDR3 here reads CASSTPGQGLKETQYF. The DNA reads as follows: TGTGCCAGCAGCACTCCGGGACAGGGGTTGAAAGAGACCCAGTACTTC. The full variable domain, with segments outside the CDR3 supplied by the reference TRBV13 and TRBJ2-5 proteins, appears as AAGVIQSPRHLIKEKRETATLKCYPIPRHDTVYWYQQGPGQDPQFLISFYEKMQSDKGSIPDRFSAQQFSDYHSELNMSSLELGDSALYFCASSTPGQGLKETQYFGPGTRLLVL.